Presented here are 24 T cell receptor beta chains from one specimen sequenced in a study of somatic mutations in cytotoxic T cells in rheumatoid arthritis. Generated by immunoSEQ multiplex PCR, the TCRdb table keeps only in-frame clones and is missing some. The data hold roughly 30,000 clones, with around 87% observed a single time. Sequencing was carried out using CD8+ T cells sorted from blood. The source of these receptors is an adult with rheumatoid arthritis.

The chain recombines TRBV6-6 with TRBJ1-5; a possible D gene is TRBD1 (5 bases). The CDR3 totals 15 residues. The germline V and J ends were trimmed by 4 bases and 5 bases, with 15 bases remaining between them. Per the germline V gene, CDR1 is MNHNY and CDR2 is SVGAGI (reference sequence). The CDR3 sequence: CASSSSGGDYQPQHF. The CDR3 DNA reads as TGTGCCAGCAGTTCCTCCGGGGGAGACTATCAGCCCCAGCATTTT.

A few counts support this clone. This rearrangement joins TRBV7-6 to TRBJ2-7; D unclear. Germline CDR1 reads SGHVS; CDR2 reads FNYEAQ. V was cut by 5 bases and J by 1 base, with 15 bases left in between. The CDR3 contains 15 residues. Here the CDR3 reads CASSPGVGESYEQYF. The CDR3 DNA is TGTGCCAGCAGCCCTGGTGTAGGTGAATCCTACGAGCAGTACTTC.

This chain joins TRBV30 and TRBJ2-7; D is uncertain. CDR1 GTSNPN and CDR2 SVGIG come from the germline V gene (reference sequence). V lost 0 bases, J lost 7 bases, and 16 bases lay in between. The CDR3 has 14 amino acids. CDR3 in amino acids: CAWSVLDTEGEQYF. The CDR3 nucleotides read TGTGCCTGGAGTGTACTCGACACCGAAGGAGAGCAGTACTTC.

The chain is built from TRBV19 and TRBJ2-5; D is uncertain. Germline V gene data show CDR1 as LNHDA and CDR2 as SQIVND (reference sequence). V lost 7 bases to trimming and J lost 4 bases, with 7 bases between them. This CDR3 has 11 amino acids. The CDR3 loop is CASKLGETQYF. CDR3 in DNA: TGTGCCAGTAAGCTAGGAGAGACCCAGTACTTC.

This chain connects TRBV5-4 to TRBJ1-4, with 11 bases lining up with TRBD1. The J segment lost 4 bases and the V segment lost 4 bases, leaving 3 bases of the junction unmatched. This CDR3 is built from 15 residues. Germline V lookup: CDR1 SGHNT, CDR2 YYREEE (reference sequence). CDR3 protein: CASSPGQGDNEKLFF. The CDR3 bases are TGTGCCAGCAGCCCGGGACAGGGGGATAATGAAAAACTGTTTTTT.

The rearrangement links TRBV9 to TRBJ1-2; D is perhaps TRBD1 (6 bases). V lost 0 bases, J lost 5 bases, and 14 bases lay in between. This CDR3 spans 15 amino acids. The V gene's germline CDR1 is SGDLS and CDR2 YYNGEE. CDR3 bases: TGTGCCAGCAGCGTAGCGAGGACAGCCAGTTATGGCTACACCTTC. It is translated as CASSVARTASYGYTF.

The genes are TRBV5-1 and TRBJ2-2; TRBD2 matches 11 bases. Germline loops: CDR1 SGHRS, CDR2 YFSETQ. This CDR3 comprises 16 residues. Trimming removed 4 bases from V and 3 bases from J; junction bases left unmatched: 5. This CDR3 reads CASSPGTSGYTGELFF. CDR3 DNA sequence: TGCGCCAGCAGCCCCGGGACTAGCGGTTACACCGGGGAGCTGTTTTTT.

The chain combines TRBV9 with TRBJ2-5; 12 bases map to TRBD1. Germline V lookup: CDR1 SGDLS, CDR2 YYNGEE. The trim removed 3 bases at V and 3 bases at J, leaving 6 bases unmatched. The CDR3 runs 16 residues. The CDR3 DNA is TGTGCCAGCAGCGGGAAGGGACAGGGGGCTGAAGAGACCCAGTACTTC. Protein: CASSGKGQGAEETQYF. Supplemented by reference TRBV9 and TRBJ2-5, the full variable domain reads DSGVTQTPKHLITATGQRVTLRCSPRSGDLSVYWYQQSLDQGLQFLIQYYNGEERAKGNILERFSAQQFPDLHSELNLSSLELGDSALYFCASSGKGQGAEETQYFGPGTRLLVL.

CDR3 bases: TGTGCCAGCAGCTTGGGGAGGAACACTGAAGCTTTCTTT. It encodes CASSLGRNTEAFF. This sequence joins TRBV7-2 and TRBJ1-1, with no clear D. This CDR3 contains 13 residues. In germline, CDR1 is SGHTA, CDR2 FQGNSA. V was pared by 3 bases and J by 1 base, with 6 bases between.

The rearrangement links TRBV9 to TRBJ2-6; D is ambiguous. With 0 bases removed from V and 0 bases from J, the gap between germline ends came to 10 bases. The CDR3 is 17 amino acids. CDR1 SGDLS and CDR2 YYNGEE come from the germline V gene. CDR3 in amino acids: CASSVDSTHSGANVLTF. DNA for the CDR3: TGTGCCAGCAGCGTAGACAGTACTCACTCTGGGGCCAACGTCCTGACTTTC.

The chain links TRBV6-1 to TRBJ2-3; the D is unclear. Germline assignment: CDR1 MNHNS and CDR2 SASEGT. The CDR3 is 15 amino acids. Trimming shortened V by 2 bases and J by 1 base, and 10 bases separated the two germline ends. This CDR3 reads CASSERIGGTDTQYF. DNA of the CDR3: TGTGCCAGCAGTGAACGTATTGGGGGCACAGATACGCAGTATTTT.

The CDR3 DNA follows: TGCGCCAGCAGCCAAGATGGGACAGGGTACAATGAGCAGTTCTTC. This sequence encodes CASSQDGTGYNEQFF. The chain links TRBV4-3 to TRBJ2-1, with 9 positions matching TRBD1. This CDR3 has 15 amino acids. The V and J ends lost 0 bases and 4 bases, in that order; junction bases with no gene match: 1. Per the germline V gene, CDR1 is LGHNA and CDR2 is YSLEER.

J is TRBJ2-2 and V is TRBV14, with 12 bases matching TRBD2. From germline, CDR1 is SGHDN and CDR2 FVKESK. This CDR3 contains 17 residues. J was trimmed by 1 base and V by 6 bases; bases with no gene match: 6. The CDR3, as DNA: TGTGCCAGCAGTCGACGGACTAGCGGGGAGAACACCGGGGAGCTGTTTTTT. This codes for CASSRRTSGENTGELFF.

This chain connects TRBV2 to TRBJ1-5; D perhaps matches TRBD1 (5 bases). Trimming shortened V by 2 bases and J by 3 bases, and 11 bases separated the two germline ends. The CDR3 runs to 15 residues. The germline V gene has CDR1 SNHLY and CDR2 FYNNEI. The CDR3 DNA reads as TGTGCCAGCAGTGAAAAGGGACCGTTCAATCAGCCCCAGCATTTT. It translates to CASSEKGPFNQPQHF.

This chain connects TRBV13 to TRBJ2-7; 12 nucleotides line up with TRBD2. CDR1 and CDR2 from the germline V gene are PRHDT and FYEKMQ (reference sequence). CDR3 size: 19 residues. Germline trimming cut 4 bases from V and 0 bases from J; bases unmatched to any gene: 13. The CDR3 DNA reads TGTGCCAGCAGCTCCTTCCGGGGACTAGCGGGCGAGTCCTCCTACGAGCAGTACTTC. It translates to CASSSFRGLAGESSYEQYF.

This clone was recorded a few times. V usage is TRBV11-2 and J usage is TRBJ1-6; weak D call: TRBD1 (6 bases). This CDR3 has 15 amino acids. The V and J ends lost 4 bases and 10 bases respectively, with 17 bases between them. CDR1 is SGHAT and CDR2 is FQNNGV in the germline V gene. CDR3 sequence: CASSSEWGAGSPLHF. In DNA form, the CDR3 reads TGTGCCAGCAGCTCAGAGTGGGGGGCTGGATCACCCCTCCACTTT.

V usage is TRBV19 and J usage is TRBJ2-1; the D gene could be TRBD1 or TRBD2 (5 bases each). CDR1 and CDR2 (germline): LNHDA, SQIVND (reference sequence). The CDR3 length is 15 residues. V gave up 4 bases and J gave up 0 bases, with 10 bases separating them. CDR3 sequence: CASSRDGSSYNEQFF. The CDR3 DNA is TGTGCCAGTAGTAGGGACGGAAGCTCCTACAATGAGCAGTTCTTC.

J is TRBJ1-5 and V is TRBV6-5; 7 positions match TRBD1. The CDR3 has 15 amino acids. Germline assignment: CDR1 MNHEY and CDR2 SVGAGI. V was pared by 5 bases and J by 0 bases, with 4 bases of the junction left unmatched. CDR3: CASSVTGYSNQPQHF. The CDR3 bases are TGTGCCAGCAGTGTGACAGGGTATAGCAATCAGCCCCAGCATTTT.

This sequence joins TRBV29-1 and TRBJ1-2, with unresolved D. V shed 0 bases and J shed 5 bases, with 7 bases lying between them. The CDR3 covers 12 residues. Germline CDR1 reads SQVTM; CDR2 reads ANQGSEA. The CDR3 sequence: CSVEDHSYGYTF. DNA for the CDR3: TGCAGCGTTGAAGATCACAGTTATGGCTACACCTTC.

This chain connects TRBV2 to TRBJ2-2; 10 bases line up with TRBD2. The CDR3 is 16 amino acids. Trimming at V came to 6 bases and at J to 1 base, leaving 5 bases not matched to a gene. Germline CDR1 is SNHLY and CDR2 is FYNNEI. The CDR3: CASSRPSGGNTGELFF. The CDR3 nucleotides read TGTGCCAGCAGCCGTCCTAGCGGGGGGAACACCGGGGAGCTGTTTTTT.

The chain recombines TRBV19 with TRBJ1-6; D is unclear. Trimming removed 5 bases from V and 9 bases from J, with 11 bases in between. The length of the CDR3 is 13 residues. Germline values: CDR1 LNHDA, CDR2 SQIVND (reference sequence). The CDR3 loop is CASSGGYASPLHF. CDR3 sequence (DNA): TGTGCCAGTAGTGGCGGATACGCTTCACCCCTCCACTTT. The whole variable domain, remainder taken from reference TRBV19 and TRBJ1-6, is DGGITQSPKYLFRKEGQNVTLSCEQNLNHDAMYWYRQDPGQGLRLIYYSQIVNDFQKGDIAEGYSVSREKKESFPLTVTSAQKNPTAFYLCASSGGYASPLHFGNGTRLTVT.

This clone was observed a single time. V and J are TRBV4-1 and TRBJ2-1; 8 positions agree with TRBD1. The CDR3 sequence is 13 residues long. The V gene's germline CDR1 is MGHRA and CDR2 YSYEKL. V dropped 8 bases and J dropped 3; count of bases not matched to a gene: 3. CDR3 DNA: TGCGCCAGCGGGACAGGATTCTACAATGAGCAGTTCTTC. It encodes CASGTGFYNEQFF.

The chain couples TRBV5-8 to TRBJ1-5; D is perhaps TRBD1 (6 bases). In germline, CDR1 is SGHTS, CDR2 YDEGEE. The V and J ends lost 1 base and 0 bases respectively, with 11 bases between them. This CDR3 is built from 16 residues. CDR3 DNA sequence: TGTGCCAGCAGCTTGACGGACAGTCTTAGCAATCAGCCCCAGCATTTT. It translates to CASSLTDSLSNQPQHF.

This chain links TRBV7-6 with TRBJ2-7; the D gene is possibly TRBD2 (6 bases). Germline V gives CDR1 SGHVS, CDR2 FNYEAQ. The CDR3 is 13 residues long. Deletions cut 6 bases from V and 0 bases from J, with 9 bases between. The CDR3 here is CASREGSSYEQYF. For the CDR3, the DNA is TGTGCCAGCAGGGAGGGTAGCTCCTACGAGCAGTACTTC.